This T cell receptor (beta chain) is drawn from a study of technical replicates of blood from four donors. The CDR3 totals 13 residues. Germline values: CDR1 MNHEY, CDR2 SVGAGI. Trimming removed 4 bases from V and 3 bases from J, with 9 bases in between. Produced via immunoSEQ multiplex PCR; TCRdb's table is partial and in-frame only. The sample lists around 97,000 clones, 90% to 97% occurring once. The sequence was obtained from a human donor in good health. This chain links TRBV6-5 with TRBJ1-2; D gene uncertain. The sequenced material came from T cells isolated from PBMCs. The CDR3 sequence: CASSLHRDYGYTF. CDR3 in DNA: TGTGCCAGCAGTTTGCACAGAGACTATGGCTACACCTTC.